Below, 15 T cell receptor beta chains from the same sample are listed, as sequenced in a study of CD8+ T cells in alopecia areata. RNA extraction and reverse transcription yielded cDNA as sequencing template. Method: immunoSEQ multiplex PCR; TCRdb's copy keeps in-frame clones and lacks some. The table records over 150,000 clones, 56% of them present only once. Source material: CD8+ T cells sorted from blood. These receptor sequences come from a human donor in good health.

The DNA for the CDR3 is TGCGCCAGCAGCCAATGGGGGACAGGGGGTAACAATGAGCAGTTCTTC. Residues: CASSQWGTGGNNEQFF. The chain is built from TRBV4-1 and TRBJ2-1; the match to TRBD1 covers 11 bases. With V trimmed by 2 bases and J by 5 bases, 5 bases remained unmatched. The CDR3 covers 16 residues. Per germline, CDR1 MGHRA and CDR2 YSYEKL.

The chain employs TRBV13 and TRBJ2-5; 12 nucleotides agree with TRBD2. The germline gives CDR1 PRHDT, CDR2 FYEKMQ (reference sequence). The CDR3 contains 15 residues. V lost 6 bases, J lost 4 bases, and 6 bases stayed unmatched. Here the CDR3 reads CASSYSTSGGETQYF. DNA of the CDR3: TGTGCCAGCAGTTACTCGACTAGCGGGGGAGAGACCCAGTACTTC.

The V and J genes are TRBV2 and TRBJ2-2, with D perhaps TRBD1 (5 bases). Trimming removed 3 bases at V and 1 base at J, with 18 bases between. Germline loops: CDR1 SNHLY, CDR2 FYNNEI. CDR3 length equals 18 residues. The CDR3 region is CASSEVGRVQGNTGELFF. The DNA of the CDR3 is TGTGCCAGCAGTGAGGTTGGCAGGGTTCAAGGGAACACCGGGGAGCTGTTTTTT.

This clone came up a few times. The V gene is TRBV29-1, the J gene TRBJ2-7, with D possibly TRBD2 on 6 matching bases. Germline V gene sequence: CDR1 SQVTM, CDR2 ANQGSEA. V lost 6 bases to trimming and J lost 5 bases, with 17 bases between them. This CDR3 has 13 amino acids. CDR3: CSVRTTGAHEQYF. CDR3 nucleotides: TGCAGCGTGCGGACAACGGGAGCTCACGAGCAGTACTTC.

This clone showed up just a few times. The rearrangement links TRBV7-9 to TRBJ1-2; D may be TRBD1 (5 bases). V lost 4 bases and J 6 bases, leaving 12 bases between the germline ends. Per the germline V gene, CDR1 is SEHNR and CDR2 is FQNEAQ (reference sequence). The CDR3 sequence is 13 residues long. In nucleotides, the CDR3 is TGTGCCAGCAGCTCTGGGGCAGGGCATGGCTACACCTTC. It translates to CASSSGAGHGYTF.

V gene TRBV30 combines with J gene TRBJ2-7; D is uncertain. The length of the CDR3 is 14 residues. The V and J ends lost 5 bases and 0 bases respectively, with 14 bases between them. In germline, CDR1 is GTSNPN, CDR2 SVGIG (reference sequence). CDR3: CAWASGQASYEQYF. The CDR3, as DNA: TGTGCCTGGGCCTCTGGGCAGGCCTCCTACGAGCAGTACTTC. Full variable domain (missing parts from reference TRBV30 and TRBJ2-7): SQTIHQWPATLVQPVGSPLSLECTVEGTSNPNLYWYRQAAGRGLQLLFYSVGIGQISSEVPQNLSASRPQDRQFILSSKKLLLSDSGFYLCAWASGQASYEQYFGPGTRLTVT.

This clone was detected only a few times. The CDR3 bases are TGTGCCAGCAGCCATCGTTTCCAGGGGAACACTGAAGCTTTCTTT. Its translation is CASSHRFQGNTEAFF. The chain carries TRBV14 and TRBJ1-1; D is possibly TRBD1 (5 bases). There are 15 residues in the CDR3. Germline V gene sequence: CDR1 SGHDN, CDR2 FVKESK. Between the trimmed V and J ends, which lost 3 bases and 1 base, there was a span of 12 bases. The whole variable domain, filled in from reference TRBV14 and TRBJ1-1, reads EAGVTQFPSHSVIEKGQTVTLRCDPISGHDNLYWYRRVMGKEIKFLLHFVKESKQDESGMPNNRFLAERTGGTYSTLKVQPAELEDSGVYFCASSHRFQGNTEAFFGQGTRLTVV.

The chain has TRBV4-2 and TRBJ2-5; 9 bases align to TRBD1. Germline loops: CDR1 LGHNA, CDR2 YNFKEQ. The length of the CDR3 is 18 residues. J gave up 5 bases and V 0 bases, and 13 bases lay outside the gene matches. CDR3 loop: CASSQDFGTGGAGETQYF. The CDR3 coding sequence is TGTGCCAGCAGCCAAGACTTTGGAACAGGGGGCGCCGGGGAGACCCAGTACTTC.

This clone has just a few counts. J is TRBJ2-7 and V is TRBV4-1; 13 bases agree with TRBD2. The length of the CDR3 is 16 residues. The germline CDR1 and CDR2 sequences are MGHRA and YSYEKL. V shed 1 base and J 3 bases; nucleotides not matched to a gene: 3. The CDR3 DNA reads as TGCGCCAGCAGCCAAGCAGGGACTAGCGGGATCTACGAGCAGTACTTC. Its protein is CASSQAGTSGIYEQYF.

This clone was detected a few times. The genes are TRBV11-2 and TRBJ2-3, with TRBD2 matching 8 bases. With V trimmed by 5 bases and J by 6 bases, 7 bases remained unmatched. This CDR3 spans 14 amino acids. Germline V gives CDR1 SGHAT, CDR2 FQNNGV. The chain's CDR3 is CASSPGLGRDTQYF. The CDR3, as DNA: TGTGCCAGCAGCCCGGGACTAGGTAGGGATACGCAGTATTTT.

This chain connects TRBV7-8 to TRBJ2-3, with D perhaps being TRBD1 or TRBD2 (6 bases each). The CDR3 runs 15 residues. Germline V lookup: CDR1 SGHVS, CDR2 FQNEAQ. V was clipped by 3 bases and J by 4 bases, with 14 bases between them. DNA of the CDR3: TGTGCCAGCAGCTTTCCGGGGGCGAGGGCAGATACGCAGTATTTT. The encoded protein is CASSFPGARADTQYF.

This chain joins TRBV13 and TRBJ2-6, with D maybe TRBD2 (5 bases). Trimming took off 0 bases at V and 0 bases at J, with 12 bases between the two ends. This CDR3 comprises 18 residues. Germline CDR1 PRHDT, CDR2 FYEKMQ (reference sequence). The CDR3 protein is CASSLGLGRDSGANVLTF. The CDR3 nucleotides are TGTGCCAGCAGCTTAGGCCTGGGGAGAGACTCTGGGGCCAACGTCCTGACTTTC.

This clone is a singleton in its sample. The V and J genes are TRBV6-5 and TRBJ2-7; D assignment may be TRBD1 or TRBD2 (5 bases each). This CDR3 region has 14 residues. The germline V and J ends were trimmed by 0 bases and 6 bases, with 12 bases remaining between them. Per the germline V gene, CDR1 is MNHEY and CDR2 is SVGAGI. CDR3 region: CASSYSGRAGEQYF. The CDR3 DNA reads TGTGCCAGCAGTTACTCGGGCAGGGCGGGCGAGCAGTACTTC.

This clone was seen a handful of times. The chain combines TRBV10-2 with TRBJ1-1; D possibly corresponds to TRBD1 (5 bases). CDR3 length equals 15 residues. V shed 3 bases and J shed 0 bases, with 11 bases lying between them. The germline CDR1 and CDR2 sequences are WSHSY and SAAADI. The DNA for the CDR3 is TGCGCCAGCAGTGAATCTTCAGGGATGAACACTGAAGCTTTCTTT. The encoded protein is CASSESSGMNTEAFF.

The V and J genes are TRBV4-1 and TRBJ2-1; TRBD1 aligns across 10 bases. The CDR3 covers 14 residues. The junction had 4 bases not matched to a gene; V was cut back by 5 bases and J by 6 bases. CDR1 and CDR2 (germline): MGHRA, YSYEKL. CDR3 protein: CASSSGQGGNEQFF. The CDR3 coding sequence is TGCGCCAGCAGCTCAGGACAGGGGGGCAATGAGCAGTTCTTC.